These 8 T cell receptor beta chains were sequenced from one sample in a study of cytomegalovirus exposure and HLA in healthy donors listed by TCRdb under 2017. The library relied on the immunoSEQ multiplex PCR assay. For the multiplex PCR, a mixture combining 60 forward primers for TCR Vbeta segments and 13 reverse primers for TCR Jbeta segments was used. TCRdb mirrors the immuneACCESS table, restricted to in-frame sequences. Some clones are absent from its copies; in checked studies, under half trace to an unresolved V gene, and the reason for the others is unknown. The sample includes about 110,000 clones, with over 60% observed a single time. The top ten clones comprise approximately 5.3% of the sample. The sequencing input was PBMCs. Every receptor here comes from a female donor in good health and CMV-seropositive.

V and J are TRBV5-1 and TRBJ1-4; D is possibly TRBD1 (5 bases). The CDR3 loop spans 18 amino acids. Germline lookup yields CDR1 SGHRS and CDR2 YFSETQ. Trimming took off 0 bases at V and 0 bases at J, with 15 bases between the two ends. The CDR3 nucleotides are TGCGCCAGCAGCTTGGGACAGCTATCGCGTGCAACTAATGAAAAACTGTTTTTT. This gives the protein CASSLGQLSRATNEKLFF.

This clone was detected only once. The V gene is TRBV6-1, the J gene TRBJ1-2, with D tentatively TRBD1 (6 bases). CDR3 length equals 15 residues. Germline-derived CDR1 and CDR2 are MNHNS and SASEGT. The CDR3 loop is CACGGREVLNYGYTF. Written as DNA, the CDR3 is TGTGCGTGCGGGGGCAGGGAAGTTTTAAACTATGGCTACACCTTC.

The gene calls are TRBV28 and TRBJ2-7; D possibly corresponds to TRBD1 (6 bases). Germline CDR1 reads MDHEN; CDR2 reads SYDVKM. The V end lost 3 bases, the J end lost 0 bases, and 12 bases lay between the germline ends. The CDR3 covers 15 residues. The CDR3 DNA is TGTGCCAGCAGTTTTCTCCGGGACAACTCCTACGAGCAGTACTTC. Translation: CASSFLRDNSYEQYF.

J is TRBJ2-5 and V is TRBV2, with TRBD1 identical over 7 bases. The V gene's germline CDR1 is SNHLY and CDR2 FYNNEI. V dropped 9 bases and J dropped 1; count of bases not matched to a gene: 5. The CDR3 contains 13 residues. The CDR3 nucleotides read TGTGCCAGGGGTGGGGACAGCCAAGAGACCCAGTACTTC. Translation: CARGGDSQETQYF.

This clone turned up a few times. The chain joins TRBV5-1 to TRBJ2-7, with TRBD2 matching over 7 bases. CDR1 is SGHRS and CDR2 is YFSETQ in the germline V gene. The V segment lost 0 bases and the J segment 4 bases; nucleotides outside the gene matches: 10. The CDR3 consists of 16 residues. This chain's CDR3 is CASSLASSGSGYEQYF. CDR3 in DNA: TGCGCCAGCAGCTTGGCCTCTAGCGGTTCGGGGTACGAGCAGTACTTC. The full variable domain, with the rest looked up from reference TRBV5-1 and TRBJ2-7, is KAGVTQTPRYLIKTRGQQVTLSCSPISGHRSVSWYQQTPGQGLQFLFEYFSETQRNKGNFPGRFSGRQFSNSRSEMNVSTLELGDSALYLCASSLASSGSGYEQYFGPGTRLTVT.

V is TRBV19 and J is TRBJ2-2, with D perhaps TRBD1 (7 bases). The CDR3 has 15 residues. The V and J ends lost 5 bases and 8 bases respectively, with 18 bases between them. Germline CDR1 LNHDA, CDR2 SQIVND (reference sequence). CDR3 in amino acids: CASSSQGGNFGELFF. The CDR3 DNA is TGTGCCAGTAGTTCTCAGGGGGGTAACTTTGGGGAGCTGTTTTTT.

The J gene is TRBJ2-3, the V gene TRBV6-1, with TRBD2 matching over 11 bases. There are 17 residues in the CDR3. CDR1 and CDR2 (germline): MNHNS, SASEGT. V lost 4 bases and J lost 4; bases outside the gene matches: 10. The CDR3 loop reads CASSANLAGGPSDTQYF. DNA of the CDR3: TGTGCCAGCAGTGCGAACTTAGCGGGGGGGCCCTCAGATACGCAGTATTTT.

V gene TRBV28 combines with J gene TRBJ1-5, with 12 bases lining up with TRBD1. Losses at the gene ends were 6 bases for V and 7 bases for J; bases not matched to a gene: 7. The CDR3 covers 15 residues. Per germline, CDR1 MDHEN and CDR2 SYDVKM. In DNA form, the CDR3 reads TGTGCCAGCAGCCCGGGACAGGGGGCTTGGCAGCCCCAGCATTTT. Its translation is CASSPGQGAWQPQHF.